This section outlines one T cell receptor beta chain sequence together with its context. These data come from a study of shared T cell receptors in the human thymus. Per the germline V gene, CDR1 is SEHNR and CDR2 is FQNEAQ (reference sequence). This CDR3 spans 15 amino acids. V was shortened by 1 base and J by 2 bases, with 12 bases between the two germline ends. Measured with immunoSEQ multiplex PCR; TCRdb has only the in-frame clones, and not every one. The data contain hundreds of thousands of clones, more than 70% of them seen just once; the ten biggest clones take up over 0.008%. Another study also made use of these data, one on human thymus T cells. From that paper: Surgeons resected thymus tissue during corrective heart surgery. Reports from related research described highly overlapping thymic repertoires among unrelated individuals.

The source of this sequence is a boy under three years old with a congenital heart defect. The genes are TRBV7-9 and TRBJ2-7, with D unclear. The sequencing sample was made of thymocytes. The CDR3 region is CASSLGQSLTYEQYF. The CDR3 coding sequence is TGTGCCAGCAGCTTAGGCCAGTCCCTTACCTACGAGCAGTACTTC.